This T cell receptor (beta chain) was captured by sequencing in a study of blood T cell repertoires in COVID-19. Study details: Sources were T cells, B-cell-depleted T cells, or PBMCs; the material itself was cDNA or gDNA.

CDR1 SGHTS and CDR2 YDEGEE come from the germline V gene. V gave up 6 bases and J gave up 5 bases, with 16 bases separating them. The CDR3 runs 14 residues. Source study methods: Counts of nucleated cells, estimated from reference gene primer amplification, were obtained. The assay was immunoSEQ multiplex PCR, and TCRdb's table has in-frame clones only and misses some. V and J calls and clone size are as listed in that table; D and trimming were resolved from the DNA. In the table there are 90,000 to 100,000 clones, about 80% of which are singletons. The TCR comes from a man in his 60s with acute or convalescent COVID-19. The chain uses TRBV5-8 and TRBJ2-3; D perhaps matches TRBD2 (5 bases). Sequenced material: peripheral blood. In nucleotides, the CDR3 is TGTGCCAGCAACCCCTCCGGGGAGCGAGATACGCAGTATTTT. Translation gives CASNPSGERDTQYF.